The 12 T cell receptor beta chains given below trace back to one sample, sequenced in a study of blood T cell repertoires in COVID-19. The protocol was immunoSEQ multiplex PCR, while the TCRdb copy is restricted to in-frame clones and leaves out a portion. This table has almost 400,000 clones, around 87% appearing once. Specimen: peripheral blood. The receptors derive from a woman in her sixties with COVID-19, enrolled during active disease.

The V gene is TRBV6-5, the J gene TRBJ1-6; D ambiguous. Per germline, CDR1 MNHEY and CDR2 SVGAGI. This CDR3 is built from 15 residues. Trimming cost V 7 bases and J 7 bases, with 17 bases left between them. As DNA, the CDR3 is TGTGCCAGCAAGATCCTCGACTCAACGAATTCACCCCTCCACTTT. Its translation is CASKILDSTNSPLHF.

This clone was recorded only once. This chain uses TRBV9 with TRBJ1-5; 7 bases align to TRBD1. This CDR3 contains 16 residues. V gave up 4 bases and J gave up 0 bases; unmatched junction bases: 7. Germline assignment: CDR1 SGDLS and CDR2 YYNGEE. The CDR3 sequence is CASSKGAAYSNQPQHF. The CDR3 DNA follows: TGTGCCAGCAGCAAGGGGGCCGCTTATAGCAATCAGCCCCAGCATTTT. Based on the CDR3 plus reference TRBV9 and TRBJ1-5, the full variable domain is DSGVTQTPKHLITATGQRVTLRCSPRSGDLSVYWYQQSLDQGLQFLIQYYNGEERAKGNILERFSAQQFPDLHSELNLSSLELGDSALYFCASSKGAAYSNQPQHFGDGTRLSIL.

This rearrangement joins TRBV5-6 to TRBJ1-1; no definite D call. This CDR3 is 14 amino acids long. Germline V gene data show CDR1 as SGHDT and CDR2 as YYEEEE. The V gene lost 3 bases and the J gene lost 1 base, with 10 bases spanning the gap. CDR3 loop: CASSSPRGNTEAFF. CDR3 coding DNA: TGTGCCAGCAGCTCACCCCGGGGGAACACTGAAGCTTTCTTT. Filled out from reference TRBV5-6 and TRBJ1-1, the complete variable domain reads DAGVTQSPTHLIKTRGQQVTLRCSPKSGHDTVSWYQQALGQGPQFIFQYYEEEERQRGNFPDRFSGHQFPNYSSELNVNALLLGDSALYLCASSSPRGNTEAFFGQGTRLTVV.

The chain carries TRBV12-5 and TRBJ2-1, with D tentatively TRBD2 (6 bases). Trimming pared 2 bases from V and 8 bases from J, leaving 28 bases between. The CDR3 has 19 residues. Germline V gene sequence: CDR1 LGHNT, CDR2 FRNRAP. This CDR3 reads CASGLITKEGTNYEDEQFF. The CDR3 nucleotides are TGTGCTAGTGGTTTGATCACCAAGGAGGGGACCAATTACGAGGATGAGCAGTTCTTC.

The CDR3 here is CASSPDVGAEQYF. The CDR3 DNA is TGTGCCAGCAGTCCCGACGTGGGGGCCGAGCAGTACTTC. The chain recombines TRBV5-4 with TRBJ2-7; D perhaps matches TRBD1 (6 bases). This CDR3 has 13 amino acids. The V end was cut by 5 bases, the J end by 6 bases, with 15 bases between. The germline CDR1 and CDR2 sequences are SGHNT and YYREEE (reference sequence).

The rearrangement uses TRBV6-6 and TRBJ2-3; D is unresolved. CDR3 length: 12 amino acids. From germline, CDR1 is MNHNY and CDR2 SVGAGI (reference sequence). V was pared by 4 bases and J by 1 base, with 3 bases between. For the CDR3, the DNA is TGTGCCAGCAGTTCCGGCACAGATACGCAGTATTTT. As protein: CASSSGTDTQYF.

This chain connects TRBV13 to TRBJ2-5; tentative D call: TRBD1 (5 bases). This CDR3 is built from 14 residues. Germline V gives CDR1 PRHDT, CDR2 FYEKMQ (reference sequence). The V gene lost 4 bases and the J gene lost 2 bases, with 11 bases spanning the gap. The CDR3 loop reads CASSSNRFQETQYF. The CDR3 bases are TGTGCCAGCAGCTCAAACAGGTTTCAAGAGACCCAGTACTTC.

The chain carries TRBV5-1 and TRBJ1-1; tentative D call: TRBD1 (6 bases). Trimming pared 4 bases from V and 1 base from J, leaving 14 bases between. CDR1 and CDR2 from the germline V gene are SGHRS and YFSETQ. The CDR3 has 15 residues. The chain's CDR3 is CASSLGQPPNTEAFF. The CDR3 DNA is TGCGCCAGCAGCCTAGGACAGCCCCCGAACACTGAAGCTTTCTTT. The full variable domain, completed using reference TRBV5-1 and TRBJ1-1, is KAGVTQTPRYLIKTRGQQVTLSCSPISGHRSVSWYQQTPGQGLQFLFEYFSETQRNKGNFPGRFSGRQFSNSRSEMNVSTLELGDSALYLCASSLGQPPNTEAFFGQGTRLTVV.

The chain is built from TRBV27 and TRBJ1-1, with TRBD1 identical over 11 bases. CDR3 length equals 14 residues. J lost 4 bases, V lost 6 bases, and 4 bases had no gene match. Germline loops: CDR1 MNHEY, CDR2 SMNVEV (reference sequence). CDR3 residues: CASRSGTGGTEAFF. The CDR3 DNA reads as TGTGCCAGCAGGTCCGGGACAGGGGGCACTGAAGCTTTCTTT.

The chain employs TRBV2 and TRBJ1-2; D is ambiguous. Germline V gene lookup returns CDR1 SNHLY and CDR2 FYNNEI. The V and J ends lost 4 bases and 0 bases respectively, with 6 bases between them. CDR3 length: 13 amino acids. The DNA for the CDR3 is TGTGCCAGCAGTGCAGGATCTAACTATGGCTACACCTTC. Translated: CASSAGSNYGYTF.

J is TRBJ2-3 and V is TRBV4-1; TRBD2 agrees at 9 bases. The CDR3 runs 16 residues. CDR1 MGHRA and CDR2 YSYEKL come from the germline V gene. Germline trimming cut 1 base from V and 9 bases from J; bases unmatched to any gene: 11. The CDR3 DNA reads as TGCGCCAGCAGCCAAGTATTGGTAGAGGCGGGGGGGACGCAGTATTTT. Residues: CASSQVLVEAGGTQYF.

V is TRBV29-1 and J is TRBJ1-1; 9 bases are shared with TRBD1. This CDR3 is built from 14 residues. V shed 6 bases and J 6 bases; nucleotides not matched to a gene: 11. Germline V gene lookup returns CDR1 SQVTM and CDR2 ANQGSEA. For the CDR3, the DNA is TGCAGCGTCGACTCTGGACAGGGGAGACCTGAAGCTTTCTTT. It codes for CSVDSGQGRPEAFF.